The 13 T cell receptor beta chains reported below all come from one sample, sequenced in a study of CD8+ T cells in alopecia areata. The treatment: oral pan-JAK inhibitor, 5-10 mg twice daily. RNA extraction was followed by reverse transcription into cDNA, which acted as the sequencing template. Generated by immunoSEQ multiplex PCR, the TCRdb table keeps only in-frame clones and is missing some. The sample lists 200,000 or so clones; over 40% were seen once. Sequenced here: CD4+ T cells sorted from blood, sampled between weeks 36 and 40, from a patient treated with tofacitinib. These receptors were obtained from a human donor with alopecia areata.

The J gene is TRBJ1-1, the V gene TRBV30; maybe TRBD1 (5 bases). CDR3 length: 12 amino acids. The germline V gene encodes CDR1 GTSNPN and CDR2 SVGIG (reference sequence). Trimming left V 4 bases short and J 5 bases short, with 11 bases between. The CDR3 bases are TGTGCCTGGAACGAGGGACCGACTGAAGCTTTCTTT. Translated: CAWNEGPTEAFF.

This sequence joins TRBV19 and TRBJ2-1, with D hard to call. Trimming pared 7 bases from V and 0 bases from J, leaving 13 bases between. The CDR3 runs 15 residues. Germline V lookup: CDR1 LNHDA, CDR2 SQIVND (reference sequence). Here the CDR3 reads CASMPNPSSYNEQFF. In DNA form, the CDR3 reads TGTGCCAGTATGCCTAACCCAAGCTCCTACAATGAGCAGTTCTTC.

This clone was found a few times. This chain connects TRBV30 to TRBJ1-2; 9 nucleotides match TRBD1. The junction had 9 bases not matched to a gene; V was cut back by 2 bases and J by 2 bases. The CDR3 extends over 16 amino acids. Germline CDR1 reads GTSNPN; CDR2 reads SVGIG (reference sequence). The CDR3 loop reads CAWSRQGVEQNYGYTF. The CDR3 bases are TGTGCCTGGAGTCGACAGGGGGTTGAACAGAACTATGGCTACACCTTC.

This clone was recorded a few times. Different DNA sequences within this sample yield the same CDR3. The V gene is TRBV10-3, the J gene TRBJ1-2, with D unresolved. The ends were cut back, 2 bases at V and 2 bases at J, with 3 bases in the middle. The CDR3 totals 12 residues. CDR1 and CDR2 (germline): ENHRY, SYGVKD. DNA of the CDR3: TGTGCCATCAGTGAGGGGAACTATGGCTACACCTTC. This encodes CAISEGNYGYTF.

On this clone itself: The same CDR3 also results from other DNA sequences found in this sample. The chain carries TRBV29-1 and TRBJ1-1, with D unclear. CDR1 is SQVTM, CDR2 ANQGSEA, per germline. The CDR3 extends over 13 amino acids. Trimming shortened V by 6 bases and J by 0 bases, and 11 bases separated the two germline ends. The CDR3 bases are TGCAGCGTCTCTGGACGGATGAACACTGAAGCTTTCTTT. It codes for CSVSGRMNTEAFF.

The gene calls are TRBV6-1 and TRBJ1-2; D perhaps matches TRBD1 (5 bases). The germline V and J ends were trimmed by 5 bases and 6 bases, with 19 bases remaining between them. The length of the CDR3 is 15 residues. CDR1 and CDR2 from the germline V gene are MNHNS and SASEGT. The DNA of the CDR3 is TGTGCCAGCAGTATCATCAGGGCCAGGAGCGATGGCTACACCTTC. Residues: CASSIIRARSDGYTF.

CDR3 in DNA: TGCAGCGTTGTTTGGCAGGTCTCCTACGAGCAGTACTTC. Its protein product is CSVVWQVSYEQYF. The rearrangement joins TRBV29-1 to TRBJ2-7; no definite D call. The V and J ends lost 4 bases and 0 bases respectively, with 10 bases between them. The CDR3 runs to 13 residues. Germline V gene sequence: CDR1 SQVTM, CDR2 ANQGSEA.

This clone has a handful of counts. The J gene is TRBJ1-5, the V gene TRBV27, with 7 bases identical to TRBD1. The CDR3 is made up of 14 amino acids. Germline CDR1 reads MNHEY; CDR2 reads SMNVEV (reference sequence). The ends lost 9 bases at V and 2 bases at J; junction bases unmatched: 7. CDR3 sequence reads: CARGGFEGNQPQHF. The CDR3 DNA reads TGTGCCAGAGGGGGCTTCGAGGGCAATCAGCCCCAGCATTTT.

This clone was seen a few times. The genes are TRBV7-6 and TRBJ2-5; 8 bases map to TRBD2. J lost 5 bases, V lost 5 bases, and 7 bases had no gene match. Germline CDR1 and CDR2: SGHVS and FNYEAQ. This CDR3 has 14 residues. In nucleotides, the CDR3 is TGTGCCAGCAGCAATAGCGGGGCTGGGGAGACCCAGTACTTC. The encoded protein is CASSNSGAGETQYF. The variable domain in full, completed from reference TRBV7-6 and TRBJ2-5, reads GAGVSQSPRYKVTKRGQDVALRCDPISGHVSLYWYRQALGQGPEFLTYFNYEAQQDKSGLPNDRFSAERPEGSISTLTIQRTEQRDSAMYRCASSNSGAGETQYFGPGTRLLVL.

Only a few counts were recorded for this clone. The CDR3 sequence is CASSLPLAGVTEQYF. CDR3 nucleotides: TGTGCCAGCAGTTTACCCCTAGCGGGAGTGACTGAGCAGTACTTC. This chain uses TRBV28 with TRBJ2-7, with 10 bases that match TRBD2. The CDR3 sequence is 15 residues long. Losses at the gene ends were 2 bases for V and 7 bases for J; bases not matched to a gene: 8. The germline V gene encodes CDR1 MDHEN and CDR2 SYDVKM. The whole variable domain, remainder taken from reference TRBV28 and TRBJ2-7, is DVKVTQSSRYLVKRTGEKVFLECVQDMDHENMFWYRQDPGLGLRLIYFSYDVKMKEKGDIPEGYSVSREKKERFSLILESASTNQTSMYLCASSLPLAGVTEQYFGPGTRLTVT.

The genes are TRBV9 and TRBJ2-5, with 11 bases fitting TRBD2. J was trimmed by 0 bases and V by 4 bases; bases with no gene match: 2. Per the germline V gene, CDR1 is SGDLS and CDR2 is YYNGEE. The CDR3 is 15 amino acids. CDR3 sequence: CASSLGLADQETQYF. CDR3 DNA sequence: TGTGCCAGCAGCTTGGGACTAGCGGACCAAGAGACCCAGTACTTC.

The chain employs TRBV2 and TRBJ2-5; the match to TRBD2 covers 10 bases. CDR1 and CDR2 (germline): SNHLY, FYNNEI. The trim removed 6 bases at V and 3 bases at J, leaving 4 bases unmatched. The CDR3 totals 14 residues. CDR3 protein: CASSRTSGKETQYF. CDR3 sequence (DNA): TGTGCCAGCAGCAGGACTAGCGGCAAAGAGACCCAGTACTTC.

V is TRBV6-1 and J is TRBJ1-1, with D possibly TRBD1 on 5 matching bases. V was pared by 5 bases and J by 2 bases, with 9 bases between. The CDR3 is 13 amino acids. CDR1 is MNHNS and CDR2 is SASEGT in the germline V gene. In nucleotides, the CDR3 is TGTGCCAGCAGTAGCCAGGGTAACACTGAAGCTTTCTTT. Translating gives CASSSQGNTEAFF.